Described below is a single T cell receptor beta chain sequence and its context. Its specific antigen is unknown. No base quality information exists; no much larger clone differs at one position. Donors were healthy HIV-negative adults with no recently reported acute infections or vaccinations. Only Caucasian adults living in Nashville, Tennessee, USA were represented among the donors. CD4+ T cells were enriched by magnetic negative selection, after which naive cells were positively selected on CD45RA and the negative fraction was taken as the memory subset. Blood was collected by leukapheresis, and PBMCs were isolated by Ficoll-Histopaque density gradient centrifugation and then cryopreserved in liquid nitrogen vapor phase. Analytical flow cytometry was used to check the purity and quantity of every magnetically sorted T cell population. Genomic DNA was isolated from every sorted fraction and measured by UV absorbance on a Nanodrop 2000c.

The data derive from a study of shared clonotypes between healthy human individuals (dated by TCRdb to the early 2020s). A note on the overall study: A couple of women and a few men aged 18 to 49 years were included in the cohort. For each donor, CD4 naive and CD4 memory were each given three plates, CD8 naive was given two plates, and CD8 memory was given one plate. The study deeply sequenced blood TCR repertoires of five healthy adults to estimate repertoire size and the extent of clonotype sharing between individuals. To increase sequencing depth and limit assay-specific biases, different laboratories used diverse techniques to prepare libraries and sequence TCR repertoires. Leukapheresis yielded between about 0.94 and 9 billion PBMCs per donor.

Overall study outcomes, separate from this receptor: Sampling was restricted to blood, and TCR repertoires in tissues likely differ from the TCR repertoires found in blood. Approximately 5% of naive CD4, around 3.6% of naive CD8, around 2.3% of memory CD4, and 0.4% of memory CD8 clonotypes were shared across several donors. The genetic and exposure-history diversity represented was limited by the small number of donors. Higher generation probabilities were observed for clonotypes shared by all four sorted-subset donors than for non-shared clonotypes. Naive subsets generally had larger estimated clonotype richness than memory subsets did. Even with the large sequencing depth, rarefaction of the sorted-subset datasets indicated that sequencing was incomplete. Based on pairwise subsampling, the degree of clonotype sharing among donors was expected to be affected by sequencing depth.

TCR CDR3 regions were amplified from genomic DNA by multiplex PCR using the deep immunoSEQ assay. Extracted genomic DNA from each cell subset was spread evenly across all wells of several immunoSEQ 96-well plates, with each plate serving as a replicate. For sorted subsets, each replicate PCR was loaded with about 0.2 ug genomic DNA, equivalent to 30,000 or so T cell genomes. Purified libraries were quantified with a Qubit 3.0 fluorometer, sized on a Bioanalyzer 2100, and re-quantified with the KAPA Library Quantification kit. Every immunoSEQ 96-well plate was sequenced on a separate single-read 150-cycle Illumina NextSeq 550 flow cell. Processing in the source paper ran as follows. The immunoSEQ output contained only junctional sequences without quality scores, so filtering could not match that applied to full-length reads. Sequences were annotated with PyIR, a Python wrapper for IgBLAST v1.9, and V/J genes and CDR3 were assigned using IMGT germline references. Reads were filtered out if the reads had weak V/J assignments (E-value above 1e-6), no CDR3, stop codons, out-of-frame junctions, or ambiguous translated residues. V3J clonotypes were defined by identical inferred V gene, J gene, and CDR3 amino acid sequence. Percentage overlap between repertoires was computed as shared unique clonotypes divided by the size of the smaller repertoire. Three approaches were used to assess repertoire richness: RTK rarefaction, the Chao1 estimator, and Recon v2.1 estimates of unobserved clonotypes. For all TCRbeta clonotypes obtained by the gDNA method from several donors, generation probabilities were computed with OLGA. TCRdb carries this immuneACCESS record with in-frame sequences only. Its versions omit some clonotypes, under half of them owing to an unresolved V gene in the studies checked, with the rest unexplained. The DNA was the basis for D and trimming; V, J and clone size are from that table. Within this sample are about 660,000 clones, with around two thirds of them counted one time only. Over 1.5% of the sample is held by the ten biggest clonotypes.

The receptor's source is a woman younger than 45 in good health. The sequenced material came from memory CD4+ T cells sorted from blood. According to the study, the label for this sample's cell subset or site signals: CD45RA-negative fraction.

The CDR3 reads as follows: CASRDSGSLYNEQFF. The sequence in DNA is TGCGCCAGCAGAGATAGCGGGAGCCTCTACAATGAGCAGTTCTTC. The chain is assembled from TRBV10-2 and TRBJ2-1, with 9 bases in between that match TRBD2. The germline V gene yields WSHSY for CDR1 and SAAADI for CDR2. Trimming leaves V shorter by 6 bases and J shorter by 3 bases, with the junction holding 6 bases beyond the gene matches. The CDR3, from cysteine to phenylalanine, totals 15 residues. Here the CDR3 DNA is all that survives: 45 bases in frame from base 1.